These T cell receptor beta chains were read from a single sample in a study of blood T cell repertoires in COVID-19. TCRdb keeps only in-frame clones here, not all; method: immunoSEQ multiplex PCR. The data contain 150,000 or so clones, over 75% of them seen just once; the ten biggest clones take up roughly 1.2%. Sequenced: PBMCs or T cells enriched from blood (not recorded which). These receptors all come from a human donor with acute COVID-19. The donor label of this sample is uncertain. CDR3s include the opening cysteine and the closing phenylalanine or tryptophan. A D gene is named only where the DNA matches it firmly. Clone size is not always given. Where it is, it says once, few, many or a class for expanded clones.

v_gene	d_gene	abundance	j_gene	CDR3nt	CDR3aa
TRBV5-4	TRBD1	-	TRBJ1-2	TGTGCCAGCAGCGTCGACAGGGCCAACTATGGCTACACCTTC	CASSVDRANYGYTF
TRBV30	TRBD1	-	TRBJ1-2	TGTGCCTGGAGTGTTAGGTACAGGGGTAACTATGGCTACACCTTC	CAWSVRYRGNYGYTF
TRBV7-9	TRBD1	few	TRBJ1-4	TGTGCCAGCAGCCATGACAGGGGGACTAATGAAAAACTGTTTTTT	CASSHDRGTNEKLFF
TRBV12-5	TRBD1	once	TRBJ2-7	TGTGCTAGTGGTCAAACAGGGGATAGGGCCTACGAGCAGTACTTC	CASGQTGDRAYEQYF
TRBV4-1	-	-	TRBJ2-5	TGCGCCAGCAGCCAAGCAGGGGTTGAAGAGACCCAGTACTTC	CASSQAGVEETQYF
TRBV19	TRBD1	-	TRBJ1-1	TGTGCCAGTAGTATTCGTGGAGACAGGGTTCATACTGAAGCTTTCTTT	CASSIRGDRVHTEAFF
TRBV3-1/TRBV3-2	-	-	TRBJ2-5	TGTGCCAGCAGCCAAACTACCGGGAGACTGTTAGAGACCCAGTACTTC	CASSQTTGRLLETQYF
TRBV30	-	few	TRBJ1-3	TGTGCCTGGAGTGTACGAAGGGGGTCTGGAAACACCATATATTTT	CAWSVRRGSGNTIYF
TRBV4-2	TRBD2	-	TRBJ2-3	TGTGCCAGCAGCCAAGAGGTACTAGCGTCAGATACGCAGTATTTT	CASSQEVLASDTQYF
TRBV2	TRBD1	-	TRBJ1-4	TGTGCCAGCAGTGCGGACAGGGGTAATGAAAAACTGTTTTTT	CASSADRGNEKLFF
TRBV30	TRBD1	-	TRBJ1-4	TGTGCCTGGAGGGATGACAGGGATGAAAAACTGTTTTTT	CAWRDDRDEKLFF
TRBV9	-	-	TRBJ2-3	TGTGCCAGCAGCGTAGGCCCCACTAGCACAGATACGCAGTATTTT	CASSVGPTSTDTQYF
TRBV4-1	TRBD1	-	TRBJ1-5	TGCGCCAGCAGCCACTGGACAGGGGGCAGCCAGCCCCAGCATTTT	CASSHWTGGSQPQHF
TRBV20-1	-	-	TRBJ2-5	TGCAGTTTTCTAGCCCAAGAGACCCAGTACTTC	CSFLAQETQYF
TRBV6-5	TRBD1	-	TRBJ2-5	TGTGCCAGCAGTTACTTGGGACAGCGACGGCAGACCCAGTACTTC	CASSYLGQRRQTQYF
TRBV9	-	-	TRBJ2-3	TGTGCCAGCAGCGTAGGGACAGCCACTAGCACAGATACGCAGTATTTT	CASSVGTATSTDTQYF
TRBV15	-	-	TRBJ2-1	TGTGCCACCAGCAGAGATCTCGACAGTGTCTACCACAATGAGCAGTTCTTC	CATSRDLDSVYHNEQFF
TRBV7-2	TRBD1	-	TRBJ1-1	TGTGCCAGCAGCTCTCAAGGAGGGGGCGTGGATGAAGCTTTCTTT	CASSSQGGGVDEAFF
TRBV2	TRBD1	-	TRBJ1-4	TGTGCCAGCAGACAGGGGGCCGGCGGAAAACTGTTTTTT	CASRQGAGGKLFF
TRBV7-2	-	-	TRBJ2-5	TGTGCCAGCAGCTTAGATACGGGACAAGAGACCCAGTACTTC	CASSLDTGQETQYF
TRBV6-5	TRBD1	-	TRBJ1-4	TGTGCCAGCAGTATAACAGGGGCAACTAATGAAAAACTGTTTTTT	CASSITGATNEKLFF
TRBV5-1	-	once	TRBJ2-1	TGCGCCAGCAGCTTGCCAGGGCCCTACAATGAGCAGTTCTTC	CASSLPGPYNEQFF
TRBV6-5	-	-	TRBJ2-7	TGTGCCAGCAGTCACAAGACAGTAGCCGAGCAGTACTTC	CASSHKTVAEQYF
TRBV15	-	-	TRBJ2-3	TGTGCCACCAGCAGAGATCAGGCCAGGGGGCGCCCGGGGGGTACGCAGTATTTT	CATSRDQARGRPGGTQYF
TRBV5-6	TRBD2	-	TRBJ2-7	TGTGCCAGCAGCCAGGGACTAGCGGGGGGGTACGAGCAGTACTTC	CASSQGLAGGYEQYF
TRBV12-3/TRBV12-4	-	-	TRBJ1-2	TGTGCCAGCAATACAGGGTTTGGCTACACCTTC	CASNTGFGYTF
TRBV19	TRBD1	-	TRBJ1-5	TGTGACCAGGGGGGAATTTATAGCAATCAGCCCCAGCATTTT	CDQGGIYSNQPQHF
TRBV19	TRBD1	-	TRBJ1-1	TGTGCCAGTAGTCTGGACAGGACCACTGAAGCTTTCTTT	CASSLDRTTEAFF
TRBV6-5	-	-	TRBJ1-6	TGTGCCAGCAGTTTCCACCCCCAGGGGCTGAATTCACCCCTCCACTTT	CASSFHPQGLNSPLHF
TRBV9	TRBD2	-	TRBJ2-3	TGTGCCAGCAGCGCAAGCGGGGGCCAATACGATACGCAGTATTTT	CASSASGGQYDTQYF
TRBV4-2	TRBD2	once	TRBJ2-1	TGTGCCAGCAGCCAAGACGGTACTAGCGGGGGGTTTGAGCAGTTCTTC	CASSQDGTSGGFEQFF
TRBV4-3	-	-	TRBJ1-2	TGCGCCAGCAGCCAAGATTTTTTTTGGGGGCCTGGGGGTGGCTACACCTTC	CASSQDFFWGPGGGYTF
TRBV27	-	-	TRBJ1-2	TGTGCCAGCAGTTTATCGGGGGGGACAATCGCGGACTCTGGCTACACCTTC	CASSLSGGTIADSGYTF
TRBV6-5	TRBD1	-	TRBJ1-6	TGTGCCAGCAGTTACGAAATGGGACAGGGGAGTTCACCCCTCCACTTT	CASSYEMGQGSSPLHF
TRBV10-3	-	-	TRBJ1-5	TGTGCCATCCCTCCCCGCCCAGGGGCAGGTCAGCCCCAGCATTTT	CAIPPRPGAGQPQHF
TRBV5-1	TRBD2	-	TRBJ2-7	TGCGCCAGCAGCCTCCAGGAGCGGGGGGGTTCCTCCTACGAGCAGTACTTC	CASSLQERGGSSYEQYF
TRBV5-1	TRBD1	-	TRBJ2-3	TGCGCCAGCAGCATCCCCGGGACAGGGGAAACAGATACGCAGTATTTT	CASSIPGTGETDTQYF
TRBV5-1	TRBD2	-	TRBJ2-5	TGCGCCAGCAGCTACACCGGGACTATTCAAGAGACCCAGTACTTC	CASSYTGTIQETQYF
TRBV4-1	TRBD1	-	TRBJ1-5	TGCGCCAGCAGCGCCGGGACAGGGATTAGCAATCAGCCCCAGCATTTT	CASSAGTGISNQPQHF
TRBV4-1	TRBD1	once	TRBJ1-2	TGCGCCAGCAGCCTGAACGGACAGGGGGCGGAGGGCTACACCTTC	CASSLNGQGAEGYTF
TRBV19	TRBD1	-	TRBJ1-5	TGTGCCAGTAGTATTTTACAGGGGGCCGGTCAGCCCCAGCATTTT	CASSILQGAGQPQHF
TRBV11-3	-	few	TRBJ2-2	TGTGCCAGCAGCTTAATACGGGACACCGGGGAGCTGTTTTTT	CASSLIRDTGELFF
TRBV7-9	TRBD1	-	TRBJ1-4	TGTGCCAGCAGCTTGGACAGGTCTCGGGATGAAAAACTGTTTTTT	CASSLDRSRDEKLFF
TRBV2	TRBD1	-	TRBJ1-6	TGTGCCAGCAGGACCGGACAGGGGGATGGTTCACCCCTCCACTTT	CASRTGQGDGSPLHF
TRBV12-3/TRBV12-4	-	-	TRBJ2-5	TGTGCCAGCAGTTTCCAGACTCAAGAGACCCAGTACTTC	CASSFQTQETQYF
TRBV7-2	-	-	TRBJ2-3	TGTGCCAGCAGCTTTATGAGCGCATCAGATACGCAGTATTTT	CASSFMSASDTQYF
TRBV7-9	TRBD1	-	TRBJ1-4	TGTGCCAGCAGCCGGGGACAGGGCACACTTAATGAAAAACTGTTTTTT	CASSRGQGTLNEKLFF